This T cell receptor (beta chain) was captured in a study of T-cell reconstitution after alpha-beta-depleted transplantation in children. Trimming removed 5 bases at V and 5 bases at J, with 17 bases between. CDR1 is SGHTA and CDR2 is FQGNSA in the germline V gene. This CDR3 spans 15 amino acids. Unique molecular identifiers were used in preparing the TCRbeta library. In TCRdb, the PCR reads were re-called with MiXCR into one record per CDR3 protein. The sample comprises 250,000 to 300,000 distinct CDR3 sequences, over 9% of which are singletons, and 7.5% rests with the top ten. Sequences were derived from PBMCs, sampled before TCRalphabeta/CD19-depleted stem cell transplant. The chain uses TRBV7-2 and TRBJ2-3; maybe TRBD2 (7 bases). This clonotype was obtained from a boy in the first two years of life with acute myeloid leukemia, due to receive a stem cell transplant. The CDR3 sequence: CASSQGGGRLDTQYF. CDR3 coding DNA: TGTGCCAGCAGCCAAGGGGGGGGGCGCTTAGATACGCAGTATTTT.